The clone carrying this T cell receptor beta chain was seen a few times. This entry belongs to a study of T cells after yellow fever vaccination. A single record per CDR3 protein comes from TCRdb applying MiXCR to the 5' RACE reads. The sample contains a few hundred thousand distinct CDR3 sequences, about 8.3% of which appear only once. The CDR3 runs 15 residues. The germline V gene encodes CDR1 SGHRS and CDR2 YFSETQ. V was shortened by 5 bases and J by 0 bases, with 13 bases between the two germline ends. The source is a man aged 18 to 29 who received the YFV17D yellow fever vaccine. This chain links TRBV5-1 with TRBJ2-3, with D tentatively TRBD1 (5 bases). The input for sequencing was PBMCs, taken approximately 40 days after the first yellow fever vaccination. The CDR3 loop is CASRAVDKSTDTQYF. CDR3 in DNA: TGCGCCAGCAGGGCTGTGGACAAAAGCACAGATACGCAGTATTTT.